This T cell receptor (beta chain) comes out of a study of T-cell memory formation after mild COVID-19. The ends were cut back, 5 bases at V and 1 base at J, with 12 bases in the middle. This CDR3 comprises 15 residues. Looked up from germline, CDR1 is SEHNR and CDR2 is FQNEAQ (reference sequence). Note on this clonotype: Antigen unknown.

TCR alpha and TCR beta cDNA libraries carrying sample barcodes and UMIs were produced by 5'RACE using constant-segment primers. Via MiXCR, TCRdb re-called the 5' RACE reads, giving one row per CDR3 protein. The sample gives roughly 600,000 distinct CDR3 sequences, roughly 18% of which show up once; about 11% is in the top ten. Broader study findings: Pre-infection memory carried some responding clones, suggesting that cross-reactive memory joined.

The chain carries TRBV7-9 and TRBJ1-3, with D perhaps matching TRBD1 (5 bases). The specimen sequenced was PBMCs or a T cell subset sorted from them (not recorded which). The clonotype comes from an adult woman who had mild COVID-19 (a few samples of this study predate the infection). Cell type and time point are not known. The CDR3 DNA reads TGTGCCAGCAGCACCTTCGGGGGTTCTGGAAACACCATATATTTT. Translating it yields CASSTFGGSGNTIYF.